The rows below give T cell receptor beta chains drawn from one sample of a study of T-cell reconstitution after alpha-beta-depleted transplantation in children. TCRdb itself ran the PCR reads through MiXCR, one entry per CDR3 protein. In the table there are around 450,000 distinct CDR3 sequences, 15% to 20% of which are singletons. Sequencing was performed on PBMCs, mostly from graft donor cells, taken 360 days after TCRalphabeta/CD19-depleted stem cell transplant. These receptors were taken from a boy in the first two years of life who had a stem cell transplant for Wiskott-Aldrich syndrome, so the T cells may come from the graft donor. The CDR3 runs from the conserved cysteine through the conserved F or W.

J gene	V gene	CDR3 protein
TRBJ2-6	TRBV7-9	CASSLALAGANVLTF
TRBJ2-2	TRBV12-3/TRBV12-4	CASSLHGWTGELFF
TRBJ2-7	TRBV5-1	CASSLLDTYEQYF
TRBJ2-4	TRBV20-1	CSATSGTAQWIQYF
TRBJ2-1	TRBV20-1	CSARDFQGSYNEQFF
TRBJ2-1	TRBV24-1	CATSDPLAGGYNEQFF
TRBJ2-1	TRBV20-1	CSARDDGSPPYNEQFF
TRBJ2-3	TRBV12-3/TRBV12-4	CAVRGQVTDTQYF
TRBJ2-7	TRBV7-6	CASSLGQPAEQYF
TRBJ1-2	TRBV6-2/TRBV6-3	CASSYSPQHYGYTF
TRBJ2-2	TRBV30	CAWTSGRWTGELFF
TRBJ2-1	TRBV3-1	CASSQAGTGVGNEQFF
TRBJ2-1	TRBV9	CASSEDGAYNEQFF
TRBJ2-3	TRBV12-3/TRBV12-4	CASSPVLPSLTDTQYF
TRBJ1-1	TRBV12-3/TRBV12-4	CASSCPPPGPSEAFF
TRBJ2-5	TRBV29-1	CSVSTSVETQYF
TRBJ1-4	TRBV7-8	CASSSWTGEKLFF
TRBJ2-1	TRBV4-1	CASSPGQPSYNEQFF
TRBJ2-7	TRBV7-6	CASSLAALVAEQYF
TRBJ1-1	TRBV5-1	CASSLVTGGTEAFF
TRBJ2-7	TRBV20-1	CSALQRDRGPYEQYF
TRBJ2-6	TRBV3-1	CTSSLYRGLLSGANVLTF
TRBJ1-2	TRBV29-1	CSVTNRQRANYGYTF
TRBJ2-7	TRBV29-1	CSVGRDRGYEQYF
TRBJ2-1	TRBV11-2	CASSLPPGRGGARTYNEQFF
TRBJ2-7	TRBV5-1	CASNLGAGTSPREQYF
TRBJ1-2	TRBV7-2	CASSLAGGGYGYTF
TRBJ2-7	TRBV5-1	CASSLQQGVSEQYF
TRBJ1-1	TRBV12-3/TRBV12-4	CASSFVGFTEAFF
TRBJ2-1	TRBV7-6	CASSVILAGGGEQFF
TRBJ2-1	TRBV6-2/TRBV6-3	CASSYKVGTSGGSSYNEQFF
TRBJ2-7	TRBV6-1	CASSISTRNGYEQYF
TRBJ2-7	TRBV6-2/TRBV6-3	CASRRHVRDNYEQYF
TRBJ2-7	TRBV4-1	CASSQESATGRSYEQYF
TRBJ1-2	TRBV12-3/TRBV12-4	CASSPDSFYGYTF
TRBJ2-3	TRBV5-1	CASSPEVATDTQYF
TRBJ2-5	TRBV7-6	CASSLDKDTQETQYF
TRBJ2-7	TRBV5-1	CASSPANTAYEQYF
TRBJ2-1	TRBV24-1	CATSDSGAGRDEQFF
TRBJ2-2	TRBV4-1	CASSQENTPTGELFF
TRBJ2-3	TRBV4-3	CASSQGVTGGKDTQYF
TRBJ2-3	TRBV28	CASSFLGDRTDTQYF
TRBJ2-7	TRBV10-3	CAISDPLSEQYF
TRBJ2-3	TRBV11-2	CASSSLGGVGDTQYF
TRBJ2-7	TRBV3-1	CASSQFPSGSPYEQYF
TRBJ1-5	TRBV10-3	CAISESKGNQPQHF
TRBJ2-7	TRBV20-1	CSAYGTIYEQYF
TRBJ2-7	TRBV24-1	CATSDQGGGYEQYF
TRBJ2-5	TRBV6-2/TRBV6-3	CASSYSIEIGETQYF